This T cell receptor (beta chain) was documented in a study of PD-1 blockade in classical Hodgkin lymphoma. Profiling relied on immunoSEQ multiplex PCR, and the TCRdb table lists in-frame clones only, not all of them. The table shows under 45,000 clones, with about 70% occurring only once. Noted time point: cycle 4 day 1 (C4D1), after 6 weeks of nivolumab. No patient escaped relapse after autologous stem cell transplantation, and brentuximab vedotin exposure varied. The CDR3 spans 17 residues. Trimming pared 4 bases from V and 7 bases from J, leaving 24 bases between. Germline loops: CDR1 SGHRS, CDR2 YFSETQ.

This chain connects TRBV5-1 to TRBJ2-1, with D tentatively TRBD1 (9 bases). The sequenced sample was peripheral blood mononuclear cells (PBMCs), obtained before the fourth cycle of nivolumab. The receptor's source is a human donor with classical Hodgkin lymphoma. This chain's CDR3 is CASSDHRGRSGSNEQFF. The DNA of the CDR3 is TGCGCCAGCAGCGATCACAGGGGGCGCAGCGGGAGTAATGAGCAGTTCTTC.